These T cell receptor beta chains were read from a single sample in a study of blood T cells in healthy people across ages. TCRdb re-derived calls from the 5' RACE reads in MiXCR, one entry per CDR3 protein. The repertoire has approximately 900,000 distinct CDR3 sequences, about 29% of them found once; the top ten carry roughly 10%. The same specimen was also included in a second study, on T cells of mothers and their children.

The source material was blood. All receptors derive from a woman aged 40 to 50 in good health. The CDR3 runs from the conserved cysteine through the conserved F or W. Each record gives: CDR3 length, J gene, clone size, D gene, V gene, CDR3 protein, CDR3 DNA. The D gene is left open where the match is weak. Some rows have no size entry. The others give once, few or many, or a class for an expanded clone.

>16|TRBJ2-3|few|TRBD1|TRBV18
CASSPPRTGSTDTQYF
TGTGCCAGCTCACCACCACGGACAGGGAGCACAGATACGCAGTATTTT
>15|TRBJ1-1|.|.|TRBV28
CASSPWRGTYTEAFF
TGTGCCAGCAGCCCATGGAGGGGGACTTACACTGAAGCTTTCTTT
>14|TRBJ2-1|few|.|TRBV12-3/TRBV12-4
CASSIGRDYNEQFF
TGTGCCAGCAGTATTGGACGGGACTACAATGAGCAGTTCTTC
>14|TRBJ1-6|many|.|TRBV11-1
CASSLDFYNSPLHF
TGTGCCAGCAGCTTAGATTTCTATAATTCACCCCTCCACTTT
>15|TRBJ2-7|few|.|TRBV27
CASSLFGFRGDEQYF
TGTGCCAGCAGTTTATTCGGGTTTCGGGGTGACGAGCAGTACTTC
>18|TRBJ2-1|few|TRBD1|TRBV7-6
CASSPGQGPLYSYNEQFF
TGTGCCAGCAGTCCGGGACAGGGGCCCCTTTACTCCTACAATGAGCAGTTCTTC
>16|TRBJ2-7|.|.|TRBV14
CASSRGGPSTLGEQYF
TGTGCCAGCAGCCGGGGGGGGCCCAGCACGTTGGGCGAGCAGTACTTC
>13|TRBJ1-2|few|.|TRBV7-9
CAHQGLSKDGYTF
TGTGCCCACCAGGGCTTGTCGAAGGATGGCTACACCTTC
>12|TRBJ2-3|.|.|TRBV6-2/TRBV6-3
CASSSGPDAQYF
TGTGCCAGCAGCTCCGGACCAGATGCGCAGTATTTT
>15|TRBJ1-5|few|.|TRBV12-3/TRBV12-4
CASRPNRDSNQPQHF
TGTGCCAGCAGACCGAACCGGGACAGCAATCAGCCCCAGCATTTT
>16|TRBJ1-4|few|TRBD1|TRBV6-5
CASRPQGGALNEKLFF
TGTGCCAGCAGGCCCCAGGGGGGGGCACTAAATGAAAAACTGTTTTTT
>15|TRBJ2-1|many|.|TRBV20-1
CSAINPGTSYNEQFF
TGCAGTGCTATTAATCCAGGGACTTCTTACAATGAGCAGTTCTTC
>14|TRBJ2-3|few|.|TRBV5-1
CASSLEDSTDTQYF
TGCGCCAGCAGCTTGGAAGATAGCACAGATACGCAGTATTTT
>15|TRBJ2-1|.|TRBD1|TRBV6-2/TRBV6-3
CARSRTGESYNEQFF
TGTGCCAGAAGTCGGACAGGGGAATCCTACAATGAGCAGTTCTTC
>19|TRBJ2-6|many|.|TRBV5-1
CASSLADRVSISGANVLTF
TGCGCCAGCAGCTTGGCCGACAGAGTTTCTATCTCTGGGGCCAACGTCCTGACTTTC
>13|TRBJ2-7|many|TRBD1|TRBV7-9
CASSQGDRYEQYF
TGTGCCAGCAGCCAGGGGGACAGATACGAGCAGTACTTC
>17|TRBJ2-1|once|TRBD2|TRBV11-3
CANSFGGSGGDNNEQFF
TGTGCCAACAGCTTTGGCGGCAGCGGGGGTGATAACAATGAGCAGTTCTTC
>18|TRBJ2-7|.|TRBD1|TRBV4-3
CASSHAYTPGQSSYEQYF
TGCGCCAGCAGCCATGCTTACACCCCGGGACAGAGCTCCTACGAGCAGTACTTC
>13|TRBJ1-6|few|.|TRBV7-2
CASSLAHGQPLHF
TGTGCCAGCAGCTTAGCGCACGGCCAACCCCTCCACTTT
>14|TRBJ2-5|many|TRBD2|TRBV20-1
CSATSGGEGETQYF
TGCAGTGCTACTAGCGGGGGGGAGGGGGAGACCCAGTACTTC
>17|TRBJ1-1|once|.|TRBV7-9
CASSPTEWGEKRAEAFF
TGTGCCAGCAGCCCGACGGAGTGGGGGGAGAAGAGGGCTGAAGCTTTCTTT
>16|TRBJ2-7|.|TRBD1|TRBV28
CASSSPRTGFPYEQYF
TGTGCCAGCAGTTCCCCCCGGACAGGGTTCCCCTACGAGCAGTACTTC
>12|TRBJ2-7|.|.|TRBV7-8
CASSLDWNEQYF
TGTGCCAGCAGCTTAGATTGGAACGAGCAGTACTTC
>13|TRBJ1-5|.|.|TRBV20-1
CSASYREGQPQHF
TGCAGTGCTAGTTACAGGGAGGGTCAGCCCCAGCATTTT
>14|TRBJ1-1|few|TRBD1|TRBV6-6
CASSYRTGLTEAFF
TGTGCCAGCAGTTACCGGACAGGACTGACTGAAGCTTTCTTT
>12|TRBJ1-1|.|.|TRBV29-1
CSVDKGVAEAFF
TGCAGCGTTGATAAGGGGGTGGCTGAAGCTTTCTTT
>14|TRBJ2-5|few|.|TRBV20-1
CSARGWAGQETQYF
TGCAGTGCTAGAGGGTGGGCAGGCCAAGAGACCCAGTACTTC
>11|TRBJ2-7|.|.|TRBV20-1
CSARDRDEQYF
TGCAGTGCTAGAGATCGGGACGAGCAGTACTTC
>11|TRBJ2-7|.|.|TRBV18
CASSPEYEQYF
TGTGCCAGCTCACCAGAATACGAGCAGTACTTC
>16|TRBJ1-2|.|.|TRBV7-2
CASSVMRDSANYGYTF
TGTGCCAGCAGCGTTATGCGGGATTCAGCTAACTATGGCTACACCTTC
>14|TRBJ1-2|.|.|TRBV28
CASSFPVSNYGYTF
TGTGCCAGCAGCTTCCCAGTCAGTAACTATGGCTACACCTTC
>15|TRBJ2-1|.|.|TRBV5-1
CASRPTPSSYNEQFF
TGCGCCAGCAGGCCTACACCGAGCTCCTACAATGAGCAGTTCTTC
>14|TRBJ2-1|once|TRBD1|TRBV20-1
CSARDGTGRNEQFF
TGCAGTGCTAGGGACGGGACAGGGAGAAATGAGCAGTTCTTC
>14|TRBJ1-4|.|.|TRBV20-1
CSARDDRANEKLFF
TGCAGTGCTCGGGACGACAGAGCAAATGAAAAACTGTTTTTT
>20|TRBJ2-1|.|TRBD2|TRBV7-9
CTSSLLEASGGAPSYNEQFF
TGTACCAGCAGCTTACTTGAAGCCAGCGGGGGGGCCCCCTCCTACAATGAGCAGTTCTTC
>15|TRBJ1-4|.|TRBD1|TRBV10-3
CAISGGTGAKEKLFF
TGTGCCATCAGCGGCGGAACAGGGGCAAAGGAAAAACTGTTTTTT
>15|TRBJ2-1|.|TRBD1|TRBV30
CAWSTDRGSYNEQFF
TGTGCCTGGAGTACCGACAGGGGCTCCTACAATGAGCAGTTCTTC
>14|TRBJ2-2|.|TRBD1|TRBV27
CASGQGGLTGELFF
TGTGCCAGCGGACAGGGGGGACTTACCGGGGAGCTGTTTTTT
>16|TRBJ2-1|many|.|TRBV5-1
CASSPKDGTSYNEQFF
TGCGCCAGCAGCCCCAAAGACGGGACATCCTACAATGAGCAGTTCTTC
>13|TRBJ1-1|.|.|TRBV20-1
CSAPDQVNTEAFF
TGCAGTGCCCCCGACCAGGTGAACACTGAAGCTTTCTTT